The subject of this entry is one TCR beta chain. Additional DNA sequences in this sample encode the identical CDR3. Authors' data handling: Nucleated cell counts were estimated from reference gene primer amplification. Produced via immunoSEQ multiplex PCR; TCRdb's table is partial and in-frame only. Clone size and the V and J calls come from that table; the DNA yielded D and trimming. The data contain about 250,000 clones, 80% to 90% of them singletons. These data are taken from a study of blood T cell repertoires in COVID-19. The V gene end was trimmed by 6 bases and the J gene end by 3 bases; junction bases not matched to a gene: 1. The germline V gene encodes CDR1 MDHEN and CDR2 SYDVKM. The CDR3 is 13 residues long.

The sequence came from a man in his fifties with acute or convalescent COVID-19. This chain connects TRBV28 to TRBJ2-3, with 9 positions matching TRBD1. The sequenced sample was peripheral blood. This CDR3 is CASRTGGTDTQYF. The DNA for the CDR3 is TGTGCCAGCAGGACAGGGGGTACAGATACGCAGTATTTT.